Following are 4 T cell receptor beta chains from one sample sequenced in a study of cytomegalovirus exposure and HLA in healthy donors. The assay was immunoSEQ multiplex PCR, and TCRdb's table has in-frame clones only and misses some. The data contain about 73,000 clones, 94% of them singletons. Sequenced: PBMCs. The source of these receptors is a woman under 30 in good health and CMV-seronegative.

This clone was detected only once. The rearrangement links TRBV25-1 to TRBJ1-4; D is unclear. Trimming removed 3 bases from V and 8 bases from J, with 13 bases in between. Germline loops: CDR1 MGHDK, CDR2 SYGVNS. This CDR3 has 14 residues. This CDR3 is CASSEGSFGEKLFF. Here the CDR3 DNA reads TGTGCCAGCAGTGAGGGTTCTTTCGGGGAAAAACTGTTTTTT.

This chain connects TRBV7-9 to TRBJ2-1, with 7 bases aligning to TRBD2. The CDR3 has 15 amino acids. Per the germline V gene, CDR1 is SEHNR and CDR2 is FQNEAQ (reference sequence). V shed 6 bases, J shed 0 bases, and the junction held 5 bases outside the gene matches. CDR3 DNA sequence: TGTGCCAGCAGGGGGGGGAACCCCTCCTACAATGAGCAGTTCTTC. Amino acid sequence: CASRGGNPSYNEQFF.

This chain connects TRBV5-4 to TRBJ1-2; 10 bases are a match to TRBD1. The CDR3 extends over 15 amino acids. CDR1 and CDR2 from the germline V gene are SGHNT and YYREEE (reference sequence). J gave up 2 bases and V 4 bases, and 5 bases lay outside the gene matches. The CDR3: CASSGPGQGNYGYTF. The CDR3 DNA is TGTGCCAGCAGCGGTCCGGGACAGGGGAACTATGGCTACACCTTC.

This sequence joins TRBV27 and TRBJ2-3; D is perhaps TRBD1 (5 bases). From germline, CDR1 is MNHEY and CDR2 SMNVEV (reference sequence). V lost 5 bases to trimming and J lost 1 base, with 10 bases between them. The CDR3 runs to 14 residues. The CDR3 DNA reads as TGTGCCAGCAGTCCCTCCAGGGGCACAGATACGCAGTATTTT. Amino acid sequence: CASSPSRGTDTQYF.